Reported below is one TCR beta chain. Its antigen is unidentified. This record comes from a study of CD8+ T cells in alopecia areata. Study context: Among treated patients, oral tofacitinib was administered at 5 to 10 mg twice daily. Overall study findings and caveats: Mouse data revealed clearer TCR sharing than patient data did, a gap possibly tied to HLA.

RNA extraction and reverse transcription yielded cDNA as sequencing template. Assay used: immunoSEQ multiplex PCR; TCRdb lists only in-frame clones, some missing. The sample has approximately 140,000 clones; about nine tenths are singletons. Individuals with alopecia areata gave both lesional scalp punch biopsies and peripheral blood for collection. Separation by sorting yielded CD4+ and CD8+ T cells from PBMCs. The sequence was collected from a human donor with alopecia areata. The sequencing here drew on CD8+ T cells sorted from blood, taken at week 0.

The CDR3 is CSVEDLSIQETQYF. The CDR3, as DNA: TGCAGCGTTGAAGATTTATCCATTCAAGAGACCCAGTACTTC. The V and J genes are TRBV29-1 and TRBJ2-5; unclear D gene. This CDR3 comprises 14 residues. Germline V gene data show CDR1 as SQVTM and CDR2 as ANQGSEA. With 0 bases removed from V and 2 bases from J, the gap between germline ends came to 10 bases. The variable domain in full, completed from reference TRBV29-1 and TRBJ2-5, reads SAVISQKPSRDICQRGTSLTIQCQVDSQVTMMFWYRQQPGQSLTLIATANQGSEATYESGFVIDKFPISRPNLTFSTLTVSNMSPEDSSIYLCSVEDLSIQETQYFGPGTRLLVL.